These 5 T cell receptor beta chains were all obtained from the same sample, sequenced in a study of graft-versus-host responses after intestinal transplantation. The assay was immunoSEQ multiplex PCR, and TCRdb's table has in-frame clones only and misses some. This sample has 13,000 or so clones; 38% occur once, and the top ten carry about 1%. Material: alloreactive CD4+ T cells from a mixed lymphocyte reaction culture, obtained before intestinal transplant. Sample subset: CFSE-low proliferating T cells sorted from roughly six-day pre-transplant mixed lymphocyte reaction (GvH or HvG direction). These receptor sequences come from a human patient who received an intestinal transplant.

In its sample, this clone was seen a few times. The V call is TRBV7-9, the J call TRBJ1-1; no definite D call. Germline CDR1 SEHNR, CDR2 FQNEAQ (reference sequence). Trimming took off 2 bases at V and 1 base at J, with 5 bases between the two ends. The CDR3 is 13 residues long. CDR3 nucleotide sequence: TGTGCCAGCAGCTTATACACGAACACTGAAGCTTTCTTT. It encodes CASSLYTNTEAFF.

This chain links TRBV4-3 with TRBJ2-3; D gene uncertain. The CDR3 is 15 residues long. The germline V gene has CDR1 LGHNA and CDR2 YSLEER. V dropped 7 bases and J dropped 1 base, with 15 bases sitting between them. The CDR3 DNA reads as TGCGCCAGCACTGGTACTGTATATGGCACAGATACGCAGTATTTT. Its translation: CASTGTVYGTDTQYF.

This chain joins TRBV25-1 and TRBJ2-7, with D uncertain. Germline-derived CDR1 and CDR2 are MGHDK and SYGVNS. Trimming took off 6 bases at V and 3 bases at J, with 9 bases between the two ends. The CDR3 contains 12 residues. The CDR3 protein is CASRENVYEQYF. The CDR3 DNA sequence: TGTGCCAGCAGGGAGAATGTCTACGAGCAGTACTTC.

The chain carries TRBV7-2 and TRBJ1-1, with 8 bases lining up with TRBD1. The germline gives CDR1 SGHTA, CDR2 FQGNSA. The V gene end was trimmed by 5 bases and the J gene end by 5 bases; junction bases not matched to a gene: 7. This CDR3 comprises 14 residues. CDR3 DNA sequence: TGTGCCAGCAGCCCCAGGACAGGGCGGACTGAAGCTTTCTTT. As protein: CASSPRTGRTEAFF.

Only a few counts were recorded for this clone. The CDR3 bases are TGTGCCAGCAGACGAGACAGGATCGGCAATCAGCCCCAGCATTTT. Residues: CASRRDRIGNQPQHF. This chain connects TRBV6-6 to TRBJ1-5, with TRBD1 as a possible D gene (6 bases). Germline V gene data show CDR1 as MNHNY and CDR2 as SVGAGI (reference sequence). Trimming removed 6 bases from V and 2 bases from J, with 14 bases in between. The CDR3 is 15 residues long.